Below are 13 T cell receptor beta chains sequenced from a single sample in a study of CD8 T cells in ankylosing spondylitis. Whole-study findings and limits: A motif of 7 to 9 highly homologous TCR beta variants was seen as apparently characteristic of ankylosing spondylitis blood.

TCRdb re-derived calls from the 5' RACE reads in MiXCR, one entry per CDR3 protein. Here the sample spans more than 500,000 distinct CDR3 sequences, over 4% being singletons. For these receptors, no antigen is known. The sequenced sample consisted of blood, either unsorted or a sorted T cell fraction (not recorded which). Receptors were obtained from a male donor with ankylosing spondylitis.

This clonotype was counted ten times or more. The CDR3 sequence: CSASVGKGEPQHF. CDR3 nucleotides: TGCAGTGCTAGCGTCGGGAAGGGTGAGCCCCAGCATTTT. V is TRBV20-1 and J is TRBJ1-5, with D unclear. Germline-derived CDR1 and CDR2 are DFQATT and SNEGSKA (reference sequence). The ends were cut back, 3 bases at V and 8 bases at J, with 14 bases in the middle. The CDR3 is 13 amino acids.

This clonotype was observed at least ten times. In nucleotides, the CDR3 is TGTGCCAGCAGTTTCGGACGGGTTGAAGCTTTCTTT. It is translated as CASSFGRVEAFF. V is TRBV6-6 and J is TRBJ1-1, with unresolved D. CDR3 length: 12 amino acids. V was shortened by 4 bases and J by 7 bases, with 10 bases between the two germline ends. CDR1 and CDR2 (germline): MNHNY, SVGAGI (reference sequence).

Ten or more counts support this clonotype. The chain joins TRBV27 to TRBJ2-3; D perhaps matches TRBD1 (5 bases). Germline loops: CDR1 MNHEY, CDR2 SMNVEV (reference sequence). V lost 4 bases and J lost 9, with 17 bases in between. CDR3 length: 14 residues. CDR3 loop: CASSSWGPIKTQYF. CDR3 DNA sequence: TGTGCCAGCAGTTCCTGGGGCCCGATTAAGACGCAGTATTTT.

This clonotype occurred many times. The V gene is TRBV20-1, the J gene TRBJ1-1; D ambiguous. Germline CDR1 DFQATT, CDR2 SNEGSKA (reference sequence). V lost 2 bases, J lost 4 bases, and 5 bases lay in between. The CDR3 is made up of 11 amino acids. As DNA, the CDR3 is TGCAGTGCTAGACGCCCCACTGAAGCTTTCTTT. This sequence encodes CSARRPTEAFF.

This clonotype occurred many times. This chain uses TRBV5-1 with TRBJ2-7, with D possibly TRBD2 on 6 matching bases. Germline assignment: CDR1 SGHRS and CDR2 YFSETQ. V lost 3 bases to trimming and J lost 2 bases, with 21 bases between them. The CDR3 has 17 amino acids. The CDR3 nucleotides read TGCGCCAGCAGCTACCTGGCGTCAGGGACTTTCACCTACGAGCAGTACTTC. Translation gives CASSYLASGTFTYEQYF.

This clonotype was found many times. J is TRBJ2-5 and V is TRBV7-9, with D unresolved. With 2 bases removed from V and 0 bases from J, the gap between germline ends came to 10 bases. The CDR3 totals 15 residues. The V gene's germline CDR1 is SEHNR and CDR2 FQNEAQ (reference sequence). CDR3 in amino acids: CASSLNRRYQETQYF. The CDR3 nucleotides read TGTGCCAGCAGCTTAAATCGAAGGTACCAAGAGACCCAGTACTTC.

The chain links TRBV7-8 to TRBJ2-5; D not resolved. The V and J ends lost 4 bases and 4 bases respectively, with 22 bases between them. CDR1 and CDR2 (germline): SGHVS, FQNEAQ. The CDR3 length is 17 residues. The CDR3 DNA is TGTGCCAGCAGCTCCCGTTTCCTCGGCAGGCATAGAGAGACCCAGTACTTC. Protein sequence: CASSSRFLGRHRETQYF.

In its sample, this clonotype was seen many times. This rearrangement joins TRBV6-2 or TRBV6-3 to TRBJ2-3; D gene uncertain. There are 15 residues in the CDR3. Germline V CDR1 and CDR2: MNHEY, SVGEGT. Trimming pared 6 bases from V and 4 bases from J, leaving 17 bases between. The chain's CDR3 is CASSQMWPRADTQYF. The CDR3 DNA sequence: TGTGCCAGCAGCCAAATGTGGCCCCGGGCAGATACGCAGTATTTT.

This clonotype has a count of ten or more. The gene calls are TRBV7-2 and TRBJ2-5; 8 bases fit TRBD1. Looked up from germline, CDR1 is SGHTA and CDR2 is FQGNSA. Unmatched junction bases numbered 10, after V lost 5 bases and J lost 2 bases. The CDR3 length is 16 residues. The CDR3 protein is CASSISTGTGQETQYF. The CDR3 DNA reads TGTGCCAGCAGCATATCCACCGGGACAGGACAAGAGACCCAGTACTTC.

This clonotype came up many times. V usage is TRBV6-1 and J usage is TRBJ1-2; TRBD1 matches 8 bases. CDR1 and CDR2 from the germline V gene are MNHNS and SASEGT. V was pared by 6 bases and J by 3 bases, with 9 bases of the junction left unmatched. This CDR3 has 15 residues. CDR3 sequence reads: CASRGQGQSYYGYTF. As DNA, the CDR3 is TGTGCCAGCAGAGGACAGGGACAGTCCTACTATGGCTACACCTTC.

This clonotype was recorded at least ten times. The J gene is TRBJ2-7, the V gene TRBV7-2, with TRBD2 matching over 9 bases. The germline V gene encodes CDR1 SGHTA and CDR2 FQGNSA. This CDR3 is built from 16 residues. Unmatched junction bases numbered 9, after V lost 1 base and J lost 5 bases. The CDR3, as DNA: TGTGCCAGCAGCTTAGGGTCTAGCGGGGTCCCCCACGAGCAGTACTTC. It codes for CASSLGSSGVPHEQYF.

This clonotype was observed at least ten times. The chain combines TRBV25-1 with TRBJ1-6, with D possibly matching TRBD1 (5 bases). This CDR3 is built from 17 residues. Germline V lookup: CDR1 MGHDK, CDR2 SYGVNS. V was pared by 5 bases and J by 8 bases, with 22 bases between. The CDR3 sequence: CASSPQIGADGDSPLHF. In DNA, the CDR3 is TGTGCCAGCAGTCCACAAATCGGGGCCGATGGTGATTCACCCCTCCACTTT.

This clonotype was picked up many times. The rearrangement joins TRBV12-3 or TRBV12-4 to TRBJ1-1; the match to TRBD1 covers 7 bases. Trimming at V came to 5 bases and at J to 1 base, leaving 10 bases not matched to a gene. The CDR3 length is 16 residues. The CDR3 loop reads CASSPTGQWKNTEAFF. CDR3 bases: TGTGCCAGCAGTCCGACGGGACAGTGGAAGAACACTGAAGCTTTCTTT.